These T cell receptor beta chains were read from a single sample in a study of blood T cell repertoires in COVID-19. Sequenced by immunoSEQ multiplex PCR; TCRdb stores in-frame clones only, minus some. The profile shows about 130,000 clones, about 80% of them singletons. The specimen sequenced was peripheral blood. The origin of the receptors is a human donor in a cohort sampled during active COVID-19. The CDR3 runs from the conserved cysteine through the conserved F or W. The D gene is left open where the match is weak. Expanded clones get a size class; other rows say once, few or many, or leave the size out.

j_call v_call d_call clone_size cdr3_nt cdr3_aa
TRBJ1-6 TRBV7-9 TRBD1 . TGTGCCAGCAGCTTAGAGACAGGGGGAGGACCCCTCCACTTT CASSLETGGGPLHF
TRBJ2-2 TRBV11-2 TRBD2 . TGTGCCAGCAGCCCTCTAGCGGGGAACACCGGGGAGCTGTTTTTT CASSPLAGNTGELFF
TRBJ1-1 TRBV2 . . TGTGCCAGCAGTGAAGATGGGGCGGCGAACACTGAAGCTTTCTTT CASSEDGAANTEAFF
TRBJ1-5 TRBV27 TRBD1 few TGTGCCAGCAGTTTAGACAGGGCTAGCAATCAGCCCCAGCATTTT CASSLDRASNQPQHF
TRBJ2-3 TRBV6-1 . . TGTGCCAGCAGTGTGTGGGGGGGCACCAATTTGGAGGATACGCAGTATTTT CASSVWGGTNLEDTQYF
TRBJ2-7 TRBV28 TRBD2 . TGTGCCAGCGGGGAGGGTACCTACGAGCAGTACTTC CASGEGTYEQYF
TRBJ1-2 TRBV3-1/TRBV3-2 . . TGTGCCAGCAGCCCGAGGCGGGGGGCCCCCAGGGGCTACACCTTC CASSPRRGAPRGYTF
TRBJ2-6 TRBV30 . . TGTGCCTGGAGCGCCGAGCGGGCTGGGGCCAACGTCCTGACTTTC CAWSAERAGANVLTF
TRBJ1-5 TRBV28 . . TGTGCCAGCAGAGGACATAGCAATCAGCCCCAGCATTTT CASRGHSNQPQHF
TRBJ2-7 TRBV9 TRBD1 once TGTGCCAGCAGCGAGACAGGGCAAAGGGTCCCCAGTTTCTTC CASSETGQRVPSFF
TRBJ2-1 TRBV7-9 . . TGTGCCAGCAGCTCGCTAGCGATTAGCTCCTACAATGAGCAGTTCTTC CASSSLAISSYNEQFF
TRBJ1-1 TRBV4-1 TRBD1 . TGCGCCAGCAGCCAAGACAGGGGGCCCACTGAAGCTTTCTTT CASSQDRGPTEAFF
TRBJ2-7 TRBV9 TRBD1 . TGTGCCAGCAGCGTAGCCCCGGGACAGGGGACCCACGAGCAGTACTTC CASSVAPGQGTHEQYF
TRBJ1-1 TRBV21-1 . . TGTGCCAGCAGGGGACACCTGAACACTGAAGCTTTCTTT CASRGHLNTEAFF
TRBJ2-7 TRBV18 . . TGTGCCAGCTCACCGTCGCGGGCCTACGAGCAGTACTTC CASSPSRAYEQYF
TRBJ1-3 TRBV2 TRBD1 . TGTGCCAGCAGGCAAGCATCGGGGACAGACACCATATATTTT CASRQASGTDTIYF
TRBJ1-5 TRBV11-2 . . TGTGCCAGCAGCTTAGTACAGAATCAGCCCCAGCATTTT CASSLVQNQPQHF
TRBJ1-1 TRBV11-2 . . TGTGCCAGCAGCTTATTCAACCAGGTCCAGCAGAACACTGAAGCTTTCTTT CASSLFNQVQQNTEAFF
TRBJ1-1 TRBV25-1 . . TGTGCCAGCACCAGAACCGTGGACAGCTTTAACACTGAAGCTTTCTTT CASTRTVDSFNTEAFF
TRBJ1-2 TRBV11-2 . . TGTGCCAGCAGCTTAGATCGTGGGCAGGGTGGCTACACCTTC CASSLDRGQGGYTF
TRBJ1-1 TRBV2 . . TGTGCCAGCACCCAGGGGACCCGGGGCACTGAAGCTTTCTTT CASTQGTRGTEAFF
TRBJ2-1 TRBV4-2 . . TGTGCCAGCAGCCAGGGTGGTAGAGGAGGTAGCTCCTACAATGAGCAGTTCTTC CASSQGGRGGSSYNEQFF
TRBJ2-5 TRBV10-1 TRBD2 once TGCGCCAGCAGTGAGTCGAGGGCTAGCGGGCAAGAGACCCAGTACTTC CASSESRASGQETQYF
TRBJ1-5 TRBV19 TRBD1 . TGTGCCAGTAGGGACAGGAGCCTCTATAGCAATCAGCCCCAGCATTTT CASRDRSLYSNQPQHF